The 19 T cell receptor beta chains below come from one sample, sequenced in a study of CD8 T cells in Susac syndrome. Random hexamers were used to reverse transcribe roughly 0.5 to 1 ug of RNA. MiXCR, applied by TCRdb to the immunoSEQ multiplex PCR reads, yields one record per CDR3 protein. The sample lists roughly 170,000 distinct CDR3 sequences; 93% were seen once. Sample: CD4+ T cells from PBMCs. The receptors here all came from a human donor with multiple sclerosis.

The chain joins TRBV19 to TRBJ1-2; 7 nucleotides align to TRBD1. Trimming took 5 bases from V and 7 from J; bases not matched to a gene: 10. This CDR3 comprises 14 residues. Germline V gene sequence: CDR1 LNHDA, CDR2 SQIVND (reference sequence). For the CDR3, the DNA is TGTGCCAGTAGTTTAATGACAGGGTCCTTTGGCTACACCTTC. Its translation: CASSLMTGSFGYTF.

This clonotype was picked up a small number of times. The J gene is TRBJ1-2, the V gene TRBV27; possibly TRBD1 for D (6 bases). This CDR3 comprises 13 residues. With 3 bases removed from V and 4 bases from J, the gap between germline ends came to 9 bases. Looked up from germline, CDR1 is MNHEY and CDR2 is SMNVEV (reference sequence). CDR3 region: CASSLDSRYGYTF. The CDR3 bases are TGTGCCAGCAGTTTGGACAGCCGCTATGGCTACACCTTC.

This clonotype has only one observation. The genes are TRBV6-2 or TRBV6-3 and TRBJ1-5; D gene unclear. The V gene's germline CDR1 is MNHEY and CDR2 SVGEGT. The CDR3 runs 13 residues. V was pared by 4 bases and J by 4 bases, with 8 bases between. CDR3: CASSWSGNQPQHF. The DNA for the CDR3 is TGTGCCAGCAGTTGGTCGGGGAATCAGCCCCAGCATTTT.

In its sample, this clonotype was seen a few times. J is TRBJ2-7 and V is TRBV6-5; TRBD1 is a possible D gene (6 bases). CDR3 length: 16 amino acids. Germline loops: CDR1 MNHEY, CDR2 SVGAGI. The V end was cut by 1 base, the J end by 0 bases, with 13 bases between. The CDR3 DNA is TGTGCCAGCAGTTACTGGTCCGACAGGACCTCCTACGAGCAGTACTTC. This gives the protein CASSYWSDRTSYEQYF.

The rearrangement links TRBV27 to TRBJ2-3, with 11 bases fitting TRBD2. CDR1 MNHEY and CDR2 SMNVEV come from the germline V gene (reference sequence). The V gene end was trimmed by 7 bases and the J gene end by 1 base; junction bases not matched to a gene: 4. The CDR3 sequence is 15 residues long. The CDR3 spells CASTKLAGGTDTQYF. The CDR3 region has the DNA TGTGCCAGCACCAAACTAGCGGGGGGCACAGATACGCAGTATTTT.

V usage is TRBV3-1 and J usage is TRBJ2-2; perhaps TRBD1 as D (6 bases). V lost 3 bases and J lost 6, with 17 bases in between. The CDR3 length is 16 residues. The V gene's germline CDR1 is LGHDT and CDR2 YNNKEL (reference sequence). CDR3 sequence (DNA): TGTGCCAGCAGCCACCCCGGGACATCCTTTGCCGGGGAGCTGTTTTTT. Amino acid sequence: CASSHPGTSFAGELFF.

The CDR3 here is CASSRPTGGVGETQYF. The CDR3 coding sequence is TGTGCCAGCAGTCGACCCACAGGGGGCGTCGGAGAGACCCAGTACTTC. J is TRBJ2-5 and V is TRBV3-1; 9 nucleotides agree with TRBD1. This CDR3 has 16 residues. Trimming cost V 6 bases and J 4 bases; bases outside gene matches: 12. Germline V CDR1 and CDR2: LGHDT, YNNKEL (reference sequence).

The V gene is TRBV18, the J gene TRBJ2-2; TRBD1 matches 8 bases. This CDR3 spans 15 amino acids. Germline values: CDR1 KGHSH, CDR2 LQKENI. J lost 2 bases, V lost 8 bases, and 7 bases had no gene match. This CDR3 is CASGFGTGNTGELFF. The CDR3 nucleotides are TGTGCCAGCGGATTCGGGACAGGCAACACCGGGGAGCTGTTTTTT.

CDR3 amino acids: CASRGDPGNEQFF. DNA of the CDR3: TGTGCCAGCAGGGGGGACCCGGGCAATGAGCAGTTCTTC. The rearrangement links TRBV5-4 to TRBJ2-1; the D call may be TRBD1 or TRBD2 (5 bases each). The CDR3 sequence is 13 residues long. With 5 bases removed from V and 6 bases from J, the gap between germline ends came to 12 bases. CDR1 and CDR2 from the germline V gene are SGHNT and YYREEE (reference sequence).

The chain couples TRBV4-1 to TRBJ2-7, with D perhaps matching TRBD1 or TRBD2 (5 bases each). CDR1 and CDR2 (germline): MGHRA, YSYEKL. V was clipped by 0 bases and J by 0 bases, with 12 bases between them. The CDR3 totals 16 residues. CDR3 coding DNA: TGCGCCAGCAGCCAAGACCCAGGGAGCGGCTCCTACGAGCAGTACTTC. Its protein product is CASSQDPGSGSYEQYF.

This clonotype occurred a few times. Here the CDR3 DNA reads TGTGCCAGCAGTTACGACGAGACCCAGTACTTC. This encodes CASSYDETQYF. The chain recombines TRBV6-5 with TRBJ2-5; D gene uncertain. CDR3 length equals 11 residues. Looked up from germline, CDR1 is MNHEY and CDR2 is SVGAGI. Trimming pared 2 bases from V and 5 bases from J, leaving 3 bases between.

The V and J genes are TRBV20-1 and TRBJ2-2; 10 bases match TRBD2. The CDR3 runs 14 residues. Germline V gene sequence: CDR1 DFQATT, CDR2 SNEGSKA (reference sequence). With 3 bases clipped from V and 6 bases from J, the junction kept 4 bases outside the gene matches. CDR3 DNA: TGCAGTGCTAGCCCCGGACTAGCGGCCGGGGAGCTGTTTTTT. Translating it yields CSASPGLAAGELFF.

The rearrangement links TRBV20-1 to TRBJ1-6; D is possibly TRBD1 (6 bases). The CDR3 is made up of 16 amino acids. Germline V lookup: CDR1 DFQATT, CDR2 SNEGSKA (reference sequence). Trimming pared 1 base from V and 4 bases from J, leaving 14 bases between. Here the CDR3 reads CSARVGGGSYNSPLHF. CDR3 DNA: TGCAGTGCTAGAGTGGGAGGGGGGAGTTATAATTCACCCCTCCACTTT.

The chain has TRBV5-6 and TRBJ1-4; D call uncertain. CDR1 SGHDT and CDR2 YYEEEE come from the germline V gene. The CDR3 contains 14 residues. The V end was cut by 3 bases, the J end by 3 bases, with 9 bases between. CDR3 sequence (DNA): TGTGCCAGCAGCTCAGGAAACCCTAATGAAAAACTGTTTTTT. Amino acids: CASSSGNPNEKLFF. The entire variable domain, with the rest obtained from reference TRBV5-6 and TRBJ1-4, is as follows: DAGVTQSPTHLIKTRGQQVTLRCSPKSGHDTVSWYQQALGQGPQFIFQYYEEEERQRGNFPDRFSGHQFPNYSSELNVNALLLGDSALYLCASSSGNPNEKLFFGSGTQLSVL.

The V gene is TRBV9, the J gene TRBJ1-5; D is uncertain. There are 16 residues in the CDR3. The germline gives CDR1 SGDLS, CDR2 YYNGEE. V shed 0 bases and J shed 2 bases, with 12 bases lying between them. The CDR3 reads CASSVGEGTGNQPQHF. CDR3 nucleotides: TGTGCCAGCAGCGTAGGCGAGGGTACGGGCAATCAGCCCCAGCATTTT.

The chain combines TRBV30 with TRBJ1-3; D may be TRBD1 (5 bases). Germline V gives CDR1 GTSNPN, CDR2 SVGIG (reference sequence). V was pared by 4 bases and J by 4 bases, with 11 bases between. The CDR3 has 13 residues. Here the CDR3 DNA reads TGTGCCTGGACCGGACACGCGGGAAACACCATATATTTT. Translating gives CAWTGHAGNTIYF. Based on the CDR3 plus reference TRBV30 and TRBJ1-3, the full variable domain is SQTIHQWPATLVQPVGSPLSLECTVEGTSNPNLYWYRQAAGRGLQLLFYSVGIGQISSEVPQNLSASRPQDRQFILSSKKLLLSDSGFYLCAWTGHAGNTIYFGEGSWLTVV.

The chain combines TRBV3-1 with TRBJ1-6; the D gene is possibly TRBD1 (5 bases). This CDR3 has 15 residues. The germline gives CDR1 LGHDT, CDR2 YNNKEL (reference sequence). Trimming took 3 bases from V and 8 from J, leaving 14 bases between them. The CDR3 DNA follows: TGTGCCAGCAGCCATGGCGGCAGGGTGGATTCACCCCTCCACTTT. Its protein product is CASSHGGRVDSPLHF.

The chain joins TRBV6-1 to TRBJ2-3; TRBD1 might be the D (6 bases). The V gene's germline CDR1 is MNHNS and CDR2 SASEGT. V lost 3 bases and J lost 4, with 17 bases in between. CDR3 length equals 16 residues. CDR3 coding DNA: TGTGCCAGCAGTGATTCCGGGACATGGGTATCAGATACGCAGTATTTT. Its protein is CASSDSGTWVSDTQYF.

The sample holds a few counts of this clonotype. The rearrangement joins TRBV18 to TRBJ2-7; tentatively, D is TRBD1 (5 bases). V gave up 3 bases and J gave up 3 bases, with 24 bases separating them. CDR1 is KGHSH and CDR2 is LQKENI in the germline V gene. The CDR3 spans 18 residues. CDR3 loop: CASSPYGSVGLGDYEQYF. CDR3 DNA: TGTGCCAGCTCACCCTACGGGTCCGTCGGCTTAGGGGACTACGAGCAGTACTTC.